This T cell receptor (beta chain) was obtained from a study of blood T cell repertoires in COVID-19. As for this clone: In the same sample, other DNA sequences code for this CDR3.

Generated by immunoSEQ multiplex PCR, the TCRdb table keeps only in-frame clones and is missing some. Here the sample spans under 300,000 clones, around nine tenths being singletons. The receptor's source is a woman aged 45-65 years who had recovered from COVID-19. Sequenced material: PBMCs or T cells enriched from blood (not recorded which).

For the CDR3, the DNA is TGTGCCACCAGCAGAGACTATTTAGAAGCTTTCTTT. It specifies CATSRDYLEAFF. V is TRBV15 and J is TRBJ1-1; D ambiguous. Germline CDR1 LNHNV, CDR2 YYDKDF (reference sequence). This CDR3 has 12 amino acids. The ends were cut back, 0 bases at V and 8 bases at J, with 7 bases in the middle.